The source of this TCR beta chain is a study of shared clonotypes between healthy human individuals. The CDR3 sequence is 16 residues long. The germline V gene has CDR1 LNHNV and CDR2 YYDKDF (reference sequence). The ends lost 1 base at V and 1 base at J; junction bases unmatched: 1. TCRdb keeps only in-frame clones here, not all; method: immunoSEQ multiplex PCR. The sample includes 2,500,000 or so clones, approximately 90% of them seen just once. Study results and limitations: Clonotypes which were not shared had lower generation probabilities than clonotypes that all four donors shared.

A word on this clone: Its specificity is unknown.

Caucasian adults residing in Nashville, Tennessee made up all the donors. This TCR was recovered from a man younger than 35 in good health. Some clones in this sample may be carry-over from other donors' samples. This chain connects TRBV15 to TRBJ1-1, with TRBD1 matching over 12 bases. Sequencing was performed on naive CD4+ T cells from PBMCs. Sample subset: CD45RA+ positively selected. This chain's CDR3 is CATSRGDRGRNTEAFF. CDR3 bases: TGTGCCACCAGCAGAGGGGACAGGGGGCGGAACACTGAAGCTTTCTTT. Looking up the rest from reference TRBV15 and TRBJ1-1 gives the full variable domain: DAMVIQNPRYQVTQFGKPVTLSCSQTLNHNVMYWYQQKSSQAPKLLFHYYDKDFNNEADTPDNFQSRRPNTSFCFLDIRSPGLGDTAMYLCATSRGDRGRNTEAFFGQGTRLTVV.